The 18 T cell receptor beta chains below were found in one sample sequenced in a study of vaccination and CD4 T cells after COVID-19. Their cognate antigens are unknown. Described treatment: approximately 10-day PBMC culture with coronavirus spike peptide pools or control peptides (ViraFEST assay). The Oncomine TCR Beta short-read assay was applied to DNA of cultured CD4+ T cells. TCRdb re-called the PCR reads with MiXCR, one entry per CDR3 protein. There are 20,000 to 25,000 distinct CDR3 sequences in the sample; 66% occur only once, and roughly 3.5% lies in the top ten. Specimen: CD4+ T cells from blood, cultured in vitro. These receptors all stem from a human donor who had recovered from COVID-19.

V and J are TRBV20-1 and TRBJ2-3; TRBD1 matches at 8 bases. This CDR3 comprises 14 residues. The junction had 6 bases not matched to a gene; V was cut back by 7 bases and J by 0 bases. Germline CDR1 is DFQATT and CDR2 is SNEGSKA (reference sequence). The CDR3 region has the DNA TGCAGTGGTATTCGGACAGGGAGCACAGATACGCAGTATTTT. Amino acid sequence: CSGIRTGSTDTQYF.

This clonotype has only one observation. Written as DNA, the CDR3 is TGTGCCAGCAGGCGGACAGGGCGGAGTGAAAAACTGTTTTTT. Translation: CASRRTGRSEKLFF. The chain employs TRBV25-1 and TRBJ1-4, with 8 nucleotides matching TRBD1. Trimming removed 6 bases from V and 7 bases from J; junction bases left unmatched: 7. The CDR3 sequence is 14 residues long. The germline V gene encodes CDR1 MGHDK and CDR2 SYGVNS.

This sequence joins TRBV11-3 and TRBJ1-1, with D perhaps TRBD1 (6 bases). The V end was cut by 5 bases, the J end by 2 bases, with 15 bases between. Germline V gives CDR1 SGHNT, CDR2 YENEEA. The CDR3 covers 15 residues. CDR3 in amino acids: CASSPTGTHNTEAFF. CDR3 bases: TGTGCCAGCAGCCCGACCGGGACACATAACACTGAAGCTTTCTTT.

The CDR3 DNA reads TGTGCCAGCACCACGGGGGTGCGGAGTGGCTACACCTTC. It yields the protein CASTTGVRSGYTF. The chain joins TRBV6-1 to TRBJ1-2; TRBD1 might be the D (5 bases). V was shortened by 7 bases and J by 7 bases, with 16 bases between the two germline ends. The CDR3 loop spans 13 amino acids. Per germline, CDR1 MNHNS and CDR2 SASEGT.

This chain links TRBV19 with TRBJ1-5, with D possibly being TRBD1 (6 bases). The germline V and J ends were trimmed by 5 bases and 1 base, with 15 bases remaining between them. The germline V gene encodes CDR1 LNHDA and CDR2 SQIVND (reference sequence). The CDR3 length is 16 residues. Written as DNA, the CDR3 is TGTGCCAGTAGTTCATCCGGGGGCAAAAGCAATCAGCCCCAGCATTTT. As protein: CASSSSGGKSNQPQHF.

V usage is TRBV20-1 and J usage is TRBJ2-5; D gene uncertain. Trimming pared 3 bases from V and 2 bases from J, leaving 4 bases between. The CDR3 loop spans 11 amino acids. CDR1 DFQATT and CDR2 SNEGSKA come from the germline V gene (reference sequence). CDR3 DNA sequence: TGCAGTGCTAGGCGTCAAGAGACCCAGTACTTC. This encodes CSARRQETQYF.

This clonotype was seen only a few times. V and J are TRBV20-1 and TRBJ1-1, with 9 nucleotides matching TRBD1. V was clipped by 5 bases and J by 5 bases; unmatched bases: 6. The CDR3 loop spans 13 amino acids. Germline loops: CDR1 DFQATT, CDR2 SNEGSKA (reference sequence). The CDR3 coding sequence is TGCAGTGCTTTTGGACAGGGGTGGACTGAAGCTTTCTTT. Translated: CSAFGQGWTEAFF.

The chain is built from TRBV2 and TRBJ2-2; 7 positions agree with TRBD1. CDR3 length equals 13 residues. Germline V gene sequence: CDR1 SNHLY, CDR2 FYNNEI. The J segment lost 5 bases and the V segment lost 3 bases, leaving 0 bases of the junction unmatched. The CDR3 region has the DNA TGTGCCAGCAGTGAGGGACAGACCGGGGAGCTGTTTTTT. Translation: CASSEGQTGELFF.

This sequence joins TRBV11-3 and TRBJ2-3; 13 bases map to TRBD2. The CDR3 runs 15 residues. Germline V gene sequence: CDR1 SGHNT, CDR2 YENEEA. J was trimmed by 13 bases and V by 5 bases; bases with no gene match: 12. CDR3 coding DNA: TGTGCCAGCAGCGTGACTAGCGGGGGGCCCTCCGTTGAGTATTTT. It codes for CASSVTSGGPSVEYF. The entire variable domain, with the rest obtained from reference TRBV11-3 and TRBJ2-3, is as follows: EAGVVQSPRYKIIEKKQPVAFWCNPISGHNTLYWYLQNLGQGPELLIRYENEEAVDDSQLPKDRFSAERLKGVDSTLKIQPAELGDSAVYLCASSVTSGGPSVEYFGPGTRLTVL.

The CDR3 DNA reads as TGTGCCAGCAGCTTAGGTCAGGAGGGCACTGAAGCTTTCTTT. Residues: CASSLGQEGTEAFF. The chain employs TRBV7-2 and TRBJ1-1; D not certain. The germline V gene has CDR1 SGHTA and CDR2 FQGNSA. Trimming pared 1 base from V and 4 bases from J, leaving 10 bases between. This CDR3 is built from 14 residues.

This clonotype turned up a few times. The chain links TRBV6-2 or TRBV6-3 to TRBJ1-5; 9 nucleotides align to TRBD1. The CDR3 sequence is 17 residues long. J was trimmed by 4 bases and V by 6 bases; bases with no gene match: 13. Germline CDR1 is MNHEY and CDR2 is SVGEGT. The CDR3 DNA is TGTGCCAGCAGCGACCGAGACAAGACAGGGGGTAATCAGCCCCAGCATTTT. It yields the protein CASSDRDKTGGNQPQHF.

This chain joins TRBV20-1 and TRBJ1-6; 8 bases fit TRBD1. The V gene end was trimmed by 6 bases and the J gene end by 10 bases; junction bases not matched to a gene: 11. Germline V gene sequence: CDR1 DFQATT, CDR2 SNEGSKA (reference sequence). This CDR3 is 14 amino acids long. The CDR3 region is CSAPPAGGLSPLHF. The CDR3 coding sequence is TGCAGTGCCCCACCTGCAGGGGGCTTGTCACCCCTCCACTTT.

V usage is TRBV12-3 or TRBV12-4 and J usage is TRBJ1-5; unclear D gene. The CDR3 spans 13 residues. The V gene lost 5 bases and the J gene lost 4 bases, with 9 bases spanning the gap. The CDR3 reads CASSTDKNQPQHF. CDR3 nucleotide sequence: TGTGCCAGCAGTACTGACAAAAATCAGCCCCAGCATTTT.

The rearrangement uses TRBV20-1 and TRBJ1-1; D unresolved. The germline V gene has CDR1 DFQATT and CDR2 SNEGSKA (reference sequence). The CDR3 length is 11 residues. Deletions cut 1 base from V and 6 bases from J, with 6 bases between. CDR3 nucleotide sequence: TGCAGTGCTAGAGCGGCTGCTGAAGCTTTCTTT. It translates to CSARAAAEAFF.

The sample holds a few counts of this clonotype. The rearrangement uses TRBV2 and TRBJ1-6; D possibly corresponds to TRBD1 (6 bases). Germline lookup yields CDR1 SNHLY and CDR2 FYNNEI. With 4 bases removed from V and 10 bases from J, the gap between germline ends came to 23 bases. This CDR3 has 17 amino acids. The CDR3 loop is CASSGLKSGGLRSPLHF. CDR3 DNA sequence: TGTGCCAGCAGTGGATTGAAGAGCGGGGGGCTTCGGTCACCCCTCCACTTT.

This clonotype occurred a few times. V and J are TRBV12-3 or TRBV12-4 and TRBJ1-5, with D unclear. Trimming shortened V by 6 bases and J by 6 bases, and 12 bases separated the two germline ends. The CDR3 is made up of 13 amino acids. CDR3 region: CASRREGSQPQHF. DNA for the CDR3: TGTGCCAGCAGAAGGGAAGGAAGTCAGCCCCAGCATTTT.

The genes are TRBV19 and TRBJ2-4, with D hard to call. Trimming left V 4 bases short and J 5 bases short, with 9 bases between. Germline V gene lookup returns CDR1 LNHDA and CDR2 SQIVND (reference sequence). CDR3 length: 13 amino acids. CDR3 in DNA: TGTGCCAGTAGTAGAGGTTGGGAAAACATTCAGTACTTC. Protein sequence: CASSRGWENIQYF.

Concerning this clonotype itself: One end of the junction does not line up with germline, which may come from a read error. V is TRBV6-1 and J is TRBJ2-1; the D gene is possibly TRBD1 (6 bases). CDR1 MNHNS and CDR2 SASEGT come from the germline V gene. CDR3 length equals 15 residues. CDR3 loop: CAISDFGAGDNEQFF. The CDR3, as DNA: TGTGCCATCAGTGATTTCGGGGCAGGGGACAATGAGCAGTTCTTC.